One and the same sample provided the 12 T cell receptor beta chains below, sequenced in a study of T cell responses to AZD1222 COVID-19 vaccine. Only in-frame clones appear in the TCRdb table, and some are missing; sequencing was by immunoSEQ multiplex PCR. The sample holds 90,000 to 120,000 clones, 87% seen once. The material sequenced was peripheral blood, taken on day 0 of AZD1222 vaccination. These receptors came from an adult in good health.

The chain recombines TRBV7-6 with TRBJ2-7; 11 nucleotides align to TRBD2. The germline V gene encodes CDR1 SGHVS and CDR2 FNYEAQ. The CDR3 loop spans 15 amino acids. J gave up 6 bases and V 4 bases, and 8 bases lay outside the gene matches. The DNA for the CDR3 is TGTGCCAGCAGCTCAGGGACTAGCGGAGTCCCCGAGCAGTACTTC. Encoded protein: CASSSGTSGVPEQYF.

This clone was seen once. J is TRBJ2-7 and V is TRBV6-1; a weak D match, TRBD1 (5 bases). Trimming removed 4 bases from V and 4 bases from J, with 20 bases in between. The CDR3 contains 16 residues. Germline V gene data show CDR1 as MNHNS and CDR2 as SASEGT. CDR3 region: CASSAIETEVNYEQYF. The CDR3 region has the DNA TGTGCCAGCAGTGCAATAGAGACAGAGGTTAATTACGAGCAGTACTTC.

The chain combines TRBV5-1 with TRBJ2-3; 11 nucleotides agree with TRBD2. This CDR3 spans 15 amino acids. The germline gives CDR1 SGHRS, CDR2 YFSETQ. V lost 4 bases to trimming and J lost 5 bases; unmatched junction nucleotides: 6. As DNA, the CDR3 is TGCGCCAGCAGCGCAACTAGCGGGAGAGGAGATACGCAGTATTTT. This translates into CASSATSGRGDTQYF.

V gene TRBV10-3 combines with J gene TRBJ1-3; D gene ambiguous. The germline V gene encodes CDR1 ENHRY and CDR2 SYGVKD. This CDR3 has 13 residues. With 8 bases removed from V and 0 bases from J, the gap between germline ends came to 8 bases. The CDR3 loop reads CAIQVSSGNTIYF. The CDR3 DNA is TGTGCCATCCAAGTTAGCTCTGGAAACACCATATATTTT.

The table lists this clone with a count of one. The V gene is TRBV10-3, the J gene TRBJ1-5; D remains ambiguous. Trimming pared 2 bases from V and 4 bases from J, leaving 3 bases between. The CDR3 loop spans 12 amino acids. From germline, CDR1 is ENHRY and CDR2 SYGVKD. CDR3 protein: CAISEGNQPQHF. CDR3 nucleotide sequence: TGTGCCATCAGTGAGGGGAATCAGCCCCAGCATTTT.

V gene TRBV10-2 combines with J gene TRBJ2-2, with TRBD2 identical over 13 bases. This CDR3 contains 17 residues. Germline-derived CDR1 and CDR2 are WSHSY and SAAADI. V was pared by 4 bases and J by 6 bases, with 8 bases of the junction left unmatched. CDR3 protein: CASSVRTSGSPAGELFF. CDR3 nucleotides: TGCGCCAGCAGTGTTCGGACTAGCGGGAGCCCCGCCGGGGAGCTGTTTTTT.

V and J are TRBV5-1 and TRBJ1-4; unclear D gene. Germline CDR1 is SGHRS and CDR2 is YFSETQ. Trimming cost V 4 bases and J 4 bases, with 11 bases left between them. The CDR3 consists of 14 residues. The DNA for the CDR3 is TGCGCCAGCAGCGGCCAAGGGTATAATGAAAAACTGTTTTTT. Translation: CASSGQGYNEKLFF.

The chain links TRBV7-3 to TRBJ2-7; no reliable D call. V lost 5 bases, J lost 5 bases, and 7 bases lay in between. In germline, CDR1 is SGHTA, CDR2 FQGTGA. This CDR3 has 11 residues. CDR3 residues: CASSRTDEQYF. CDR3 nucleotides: TGTGCCAGCAGCCGGACGGACGAGCAGTACTTC.

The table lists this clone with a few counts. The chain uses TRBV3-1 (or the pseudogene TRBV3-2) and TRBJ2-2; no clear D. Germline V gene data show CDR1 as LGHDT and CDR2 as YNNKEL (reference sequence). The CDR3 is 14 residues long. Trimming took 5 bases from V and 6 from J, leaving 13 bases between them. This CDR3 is CASSSRHDAGELFF. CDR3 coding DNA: TGTGCCAGCAGCTCCCGACATGACGCCGGGGAGCTGTTTTTT.

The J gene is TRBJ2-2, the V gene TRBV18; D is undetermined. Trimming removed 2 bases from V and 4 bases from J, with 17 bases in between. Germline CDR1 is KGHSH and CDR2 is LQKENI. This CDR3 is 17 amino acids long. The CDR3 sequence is CASSPSRRADFTGELFF. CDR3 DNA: TGTGCCAGCTCACCAAGTCGACGGGCCGATTTCACCGGGGAGCTGTTTTTT.

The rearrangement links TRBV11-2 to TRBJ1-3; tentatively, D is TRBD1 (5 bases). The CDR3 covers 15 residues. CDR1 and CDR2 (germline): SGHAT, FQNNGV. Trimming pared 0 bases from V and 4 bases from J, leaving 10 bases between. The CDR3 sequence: CASSLDAAGGNTIYF. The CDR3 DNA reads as TGTGCCAGCAGCTTAGATGCGGCAGGGGGAAACACCATATATTTT.

The CDR3 DNA reads as TGTGCCAGCAGCGGGGCGGGGGCAATAGAAAAACTGTTTTTT. This encodes CASSGAGAIEKLFF. The rearrangement links TRBV27 to TRBJ1-4; perhaps TRBD1 as D (6 bases). V lost 6 bases and J 8 bases, leaving 16 bases between the germline ends. Germline CDR1 reads MNHEY; CDR2 reads SMNVEV (reference sequence). The length of the CDR3 is 14 residues.